The text below deals with one TCR beta chain. The data were obtained in a study of brain T cells in children with intractable seizures. CDR1 SGHAT and CDR2 FQDESV come from the germline V gene (reference sequence). V lost 5 bases, J lost 2 bases, and 15 bases lay in between. The length of the CDR3 is 15 residues. Measured with immunoSEQ multiplex PCR; TCRdb has only the in-frame clones, and not every one. The sample lists 70,000 to 85,000 clones, around nine tenths seen once, with roughly a quarter in the top ten. Surgery cases with the highest brain T cell transcript signatures were chosen for sequencing. Before surgery, patients took at least one anti-epileptic drug.

The receptor was isolated from a girl aged 2 to 10 with Rasmussen encephalitis and intractable seizures. Sequenced here: peripheral blood, sampled at surgery. This rearrangement joins TRBV11-1 to TRBJ1-2; D is possibly TRBD1 (5 bases). Written as DNA, the CDR3 is TGTGCCAGCAGCCCACCTGTGACAGTCAACTATGGCTACACCTTC. It codes for CASSPPVTVNYGYTF.